A single sample gave rise to the 9 T cell receptor beta chains below, sequenced in a study of shared clonotypes between healthy human individuals. Some clones are missing from TCRdb's copy, which holds only in-frame ones; the method was immunoSEQ multiplex PCR. This sample yields 800,000 to 1,200,000 clones, of which 78% are seen a single time; 0.4% to 0.55% belongs to the top ten. Sample: memory CD4+ T cells from PBMCs. Sample subset: CD45RA-negative fraction. The source of these receptors is a man younger than 35 in good health. Some clones in this sample may be carry-over from other donors' samples.

The chain links TRBV4-1 to TRBJ2-3; 10 positions match TRBD2. Germline V gene sequence: CDR1 MGHRA, CDR2 YSYEKL. V shed 3 bases, J shed 6 bases, and the junction held 0 bases outside the gene matches. The CDR3 covers 13 residues. CDR3 amino acids: CASSQGLADTQYF. CDR3 sequence (DNA): TGCGCCAGCAGCCAGGGACTAGCGGATACGCAGTATTTT.

The V and J genes are TRBV4-1 and TRBJ1-5; possibly TRBD1 for D (5 bases). Trimming left V 4 bases short and J 3 bases short, with 13 bases between. The CDR3 extends over 15 amino acids. CDR1 MGHRA and CDR2 YSYEKL come from the germline V gene. CDR3 nucleotides: TGCGCCAGCAGCCCGCCCGGGACCTTCAATCAGCCCCAGCATTTT. Protein product: CASSPPGTFNQPQHF.

The V and J genes are TRBV7-3 and TRBJ2-5, with no clear D. V was pared by 4 bases and J by 2 bases, with 8 bases between. The CDR3 loop spans 13 amino acids. CDR1 and CDR2 from the germline V gene are SGHTA and FQGTGA. CDR3 nucleotides: TGTGCCAGCAGCTCCCAGAGACAAGAGACCCAGTACTTC. Protein: CASSSQRQETQYF. Based on the CDR3 plus reference TRBV7-3 and TRBJ2-5, the full variable domain is GAGVSQTPSNKVTEKGKYVELRCDPISGHTALYWYRQSLGQGPEFLIYFQGTGAADDSGLPNDRFFAVRPEGSVSTLKIQRTERGDSAVYLCASSSQRQETQYFGPGTRLLVL.

CDR3 DNA sequence: TGTGCCATCAGTGGGCCGGGACTAGCGGGGTTTTCCTACGAGCAGTACTTC. Protein: CAISGPGLAGFSYEQYF. The chain couples TRBV10-3 to TRBJ2-7; TRBD2 aligns across 13 bases. V shed 4 bases, J shed 1 base, and the junction held 7 bases outside the gene matches. In germline, CDR1 is ENHRY, CDR2 SYGVKD. The CDR3 has 17 amino acids.

The chain uses TRBV4-1 and TRBJ2-1; no definite D call. The CDR3 covers 15 residues. Deletions cut 0 bases from V and 4 bases from J, with 10 bases between. CDR1 MGHRA and CDR2 YSYEKL come from the germline V gene. CDR3 protein: CASSQDSSSYNEQFF. DNA of the CDR3: TGCGCCAGCAGCCAAGATAGCTCCAGTTACAATGAGCAGTTCTTC.

The rearrangement uses TRBV9 and TRBJ2-1; D unresolved. Germline CDR1 reads SGDLS; CDR2 reads YYNGEE. The length of the CDR3 is 16 residues. Trimming left V 0 bases short and J 0 bases short, with 10 bases between. CDR3 amino acids: CASSVDQWSSYNEQFF. CDR3 DNA sequence: TGTGCCAGCAGCGTAGATCAATGGAGCTCCTACAATGAGCAGTTCTTC.

The V call is TRBV18, the J call TRBJ1-5; tentative D call: TRBD1 (6 bases). CDR1 and CDR2 (germline): KGHSH, LQKENI. V lost 5 bases, J lost 0 bases, and 11 bases lay in between. This CDR3 spans 15 amino acids. DNA for the CDR3: TGTGCCAGCTCATCGTCAGGGGATAGCAATCAGCCCCAGCATTTT. It encodes CASSSSGDSNQPQHF. The variable domain in full, completed from reference TRBV18 and TRBJ1-5, reads NAGVMQNPRHLVRRRGQEARLRCSPMKGHSHVYWYRQLPEEGLKFMVYLQKENIIDESGMPKERFSAEFPKEGPSILRIQQVVRGDSAAYFCASSSSGDSNQPQHFGDGTRLSIL.

The chain recombines TRBV23-1 with TRBJ1-2; 8 bases agree with TRBD1. TRBV23-1 is an open reading frame, and its role is uncertain. The CDR3 covers 13 residues. The V segment lost 3 bases and the J segment 10 bases; nucleotides outside the gene matches: 7. The CDR3 DNA reads TGCGCCAGCAGTCACCCGGGACAGGATGCCTACACCTTC. It yields the protein CASSHPGQDAYTF.

Written as DNA, the CDR3 is TGTGCCAGTACCCGGGGGGGGGCTAGGCAGCCCCAGCATTTT. Protein sequence: CASTRGGARQPQHF. The V call is TRBV19, the J call TRBJ1-5; D is perhaps TRBD1 (6 bases). The V gene's germline CDR1 is LNHDA and CDR2 SQIVND (reference sequence). The CDR3 runs to 14 residues. V was clipped by 7 bases and J by 7 bases, with 17 bases between them.